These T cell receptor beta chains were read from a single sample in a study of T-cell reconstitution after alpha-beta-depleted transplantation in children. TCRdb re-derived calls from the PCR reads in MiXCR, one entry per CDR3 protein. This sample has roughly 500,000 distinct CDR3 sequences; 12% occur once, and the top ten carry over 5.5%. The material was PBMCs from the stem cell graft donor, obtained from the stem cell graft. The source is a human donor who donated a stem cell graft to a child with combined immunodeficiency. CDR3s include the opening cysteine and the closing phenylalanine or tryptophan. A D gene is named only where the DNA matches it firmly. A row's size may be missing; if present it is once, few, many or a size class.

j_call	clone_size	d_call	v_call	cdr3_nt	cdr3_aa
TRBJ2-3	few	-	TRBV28	TGTGCCAGCAGTTTCCGGGGAGGCGTCGGGGATACGCAGTATTTT	CASSFRGGVGDTQYF
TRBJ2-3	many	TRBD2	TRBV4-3	TGCGCCAGCAGCCAAGAGAGGCCTAGCGGGGGGATCACAGATACGCAGTATTTT	CASSQERPSGGITDTQYF
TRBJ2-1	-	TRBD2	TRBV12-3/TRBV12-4	TGTGCCAGCAGTCCCGGGACTAGCGGACAGCAGTTCTTC	CASSPGTSGQQFF
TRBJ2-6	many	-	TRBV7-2	TGTGCCAGCAGCTTAGGAGGGGTAGCCAACGTCCTGACTTTC	CASSLGGVANVLTF
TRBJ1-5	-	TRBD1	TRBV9	TGTGCCAGCAGCGTAGAGGGGACAGACTATCAGCCCCAGCATTTT	CASSVEGTDYQPQHF
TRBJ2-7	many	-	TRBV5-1	TGCGCCAGCAGCTTATCAATGGGCAGAGCCTACGAGCAGTACTTC	CASSLSMGRAYEQYF
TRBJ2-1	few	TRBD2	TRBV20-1	TGCAGTGCTAGAGGGGTAGCTAGCGGGGAGACCTACAATGAGCAGTTCTTC	CSARGVASGETYNEQFF
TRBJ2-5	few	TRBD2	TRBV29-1	TGCAGCGTTCTCGGCTTGACTAGCGGGAGGTCGCTTGCAGAGACCCAGTACTTC	CSVLGLTSGRSLAETQYF
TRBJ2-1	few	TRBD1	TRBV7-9	TGTGCCAGCAGCCGGACAGGGGGCACCTACAATGAGCAGTTCTTC	CASSRTGGTYNEQFF
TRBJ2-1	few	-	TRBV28	TGTGCCAGCAGTTTATGGACTAGAAAGTACAATGAGCAGTTCTTC	CASSLWTRKYNEQFF
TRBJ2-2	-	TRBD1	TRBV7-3	TGTGCCAGCAGCCCAATGGTAGGGGACAGGGGGCCTCTGGAGCTGTTTTTT	CASSPMVGDRGPLELFF
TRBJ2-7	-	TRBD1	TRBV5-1	TGCGCCAGCAGCGGGACAGACAACTACGAGCAGTACTTC	CASSGTDNYEQYF
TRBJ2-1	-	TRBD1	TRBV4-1	TGCGCCAGCAGCCATCCGGGACAGCACAATGAGCAGTTCTTC	CASSHPGQHNEQFF
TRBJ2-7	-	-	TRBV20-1	TGCAGTGCTAGAGTTCAGGGGCGGTCTTACGAGCAGTACTTC	CSARVQGRSYEQYF
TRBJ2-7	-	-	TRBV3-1	TGTGCCAGCAGCCAAACACTAGGCTCCTACGAGCAGTACTTC	CASSQTLGSYEQYF
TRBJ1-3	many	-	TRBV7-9	TGTGCCAGCAGTGGGGAGGCCTCTGGAAACACCATATATTTT	CASSGEASGNTIYF